This TCR beta chain is drawn from a study of cytomegalovirus exposure and HLA in healthy donors. Study-level results: Analysis was performed later, and it showed HLA-associated TCR beta chains to be more clonally expanded than equally common others. Common viral pathogens (according to a later analysis) appeared linked to several of the most significant clusters. TCR beta sequences reportedly predicted most subjects' HLA-A and HLA-B alleles accurately. Cytomegalovirus-associated TCR beta chains were listed, numbering around 150.

The primer mix had 60 Vbeta and 13 Jbeta primers. The protocol was immunoSEQ multiplex PCR, while the TCRdb copy is restricted to in-frame clones and leaves out a portion. Of around 130,000 clones detected, 75% to 90% appear once; the ten largest clones hold about 6.7%. Concerning this clone itself: No antigen is known for it.

Trimming left V 2 bases short and J 8 bases short, with 15 bases between. CDR1 SEHNR and CDR2 FQNEAQ come from the germline V gene (reference sequence). The CDR3 contains 14 residues. This TCR came from a woman in her twenties or thirties in good health and CMV-seropositive. This chain joins TRBV7-9 and TRBJ1-2, with D hard to call. Sequencing was carried out using PBMCs. The chain's CDR3 is CASSLSGAWEGYTF. The CDR3 region has the DNA TGTGCCAGCAGCTTATCGGGAGCCTGGGAAGGCTACACCTTC.